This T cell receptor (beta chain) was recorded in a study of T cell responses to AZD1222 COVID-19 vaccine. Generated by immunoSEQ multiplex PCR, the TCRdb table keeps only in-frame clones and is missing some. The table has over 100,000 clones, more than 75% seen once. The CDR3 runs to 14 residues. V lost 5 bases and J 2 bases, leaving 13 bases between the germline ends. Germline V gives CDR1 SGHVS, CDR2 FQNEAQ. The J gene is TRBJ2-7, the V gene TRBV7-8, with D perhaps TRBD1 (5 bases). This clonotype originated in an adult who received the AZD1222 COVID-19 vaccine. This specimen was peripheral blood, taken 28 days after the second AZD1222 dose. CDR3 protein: CASSRERQTYEQYF. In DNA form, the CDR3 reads TGTGCCAGCAGCCGAGAACGACAGACCTACGAGCAGTACTTC.